These T cell receptor beta chains were read from a single sample in a study of T cells after posttransplantation cyclophosphamide. TCRdb's copy holds only in-frame clones and misses some; the assay was immunoSEQ multiplex PCR. Observed in the sample are 3,700 or so clones, none of them singletons. The input for sequencing was PBMCs, taken after allogeneic stem cell transplant with posttransplant cyclophosphamide. The receptors stem from a female patient aged 18-29 years who received an allogeneic stem cell transplant from an unrelated donor, was CMV-positive, and had acute GVHD only. Some T cells may have come from the graft donor. Both conserved end residues are trimmed from each CDR3. The order of the fields is J gene, D gene, V gene, CDR3 protein. A D gene is named only where the DNA matches it firmly.

J gene: TRBJ1-1; D gene: .; V gene: TRBV29-1; CDR3 protein: SVAGRGMSTEAF
J gene: TRBJ2-1; D gene: .; V gene: TRBV25-1; CDR3 protein: ASSGDYNNEQF
J gene: TRBJ2-1; D gene: .; V gene: TRBV19; CDR3 protein: ASSIDHRGSNEQF
J gene: TRBJ2-3; D gene: TRBD2; V gene: TRBV4-1; CDR3 protein: ASSQTLAGGPQDTQY
J gene: TRBJ1-6; D gene: .; V gene: TRBV6-6; CDR3 protein: ASSYSNTGYNSPLH
J gene: TRBJ1-1; D gene: .; V gene: TRBV12-5; CDR3 protein: ASGLDGNTEAF
J gene: TRBJ2-5; D gene: .; V gene: TRBV5-1; CDR3 protein: ASSLALGTPRQETQY
J gene: TRBJ2-3; D gene: TRBD2; V gene: TRBV5-1; CDR3 protein: ASSLRGGSTQDTQY
J gene: TRBJ1-2; D gene: .; V gene: TRBV6-5; CDR3 protein: ASSLTGGARYGYT
J gene: TRBJ2-7; D gene: TRBD1; V gene: TRBV29-1; CDR3 protein: SVEDRTTYEQY
J gene: TRBJ2-1; D gene: TRBD2; V gene: TRBV9; CDR3 protein: ASSVATSGRAPSGNNEQF
J gene: TRBJ2-2; D gene: .; V gene: TRBV12-2; CDR3 protein: ASHRGSRGTGELF
J gene: TRBJ2-1; D gene: TRBD2; V gene: TRBV5-6; CDR3 protein: ASSRRTSGPNEQF
J gene: TRBJ2-5; D gene: TRBD2; V gene: TRBV29-1; CDR3 protein: SVVAGLTQY
J gene: TRBJ2-3; D gene: .; V gene: TRBV11-3; CDR3 protein: ASSLARNTDTQY
J gene: TRBJ1-6; D gene: .; V gene: TRBV7-9; CDR3 protein: ASREKAGLNSPLH